The source of this T cell receptor beta chain is a study of blood T cell repertoires in COVID-19. Germline V CDR1 and CDR2: LGHDT, YNNKEL (reference sequence). The CDR3 consists of 15 residues. Trimming left V 6 bases short and J 0 bases short, with 14 bases between. The assay was immunoSEQ multiplex PCR, and TCRdb's table has in-frame clones only and misses some. The table records some 68,000 clones, roughly 90% of them present only once. The gene calls are TRBV3-1 (or the pseudogene TRBV3-2) and TRBJ1-1, with D possibly TRBD1 on 6 matching bases. The receptor was isolated from a man aged 35-49 years with COVID-19, enrolled during active disease. The specimen was peripheral blood. The CDR3 DNA is TGTGCCAGCAGTCCTAGGGGGGGGATGAACACTGAAGCTTTCTTT. It specifies CASSPRGGMNTEAFF.